This passage covers 14 T cell receptor beta chains from one sample sequenced in a study of blood T cells in healthy people across ages. PCR was performed a second time for roughly 7 to 11 cycles using a sample-barcoded 5' primer and a J-beta primer mix. TCRdb reprocessed the 5' RACE reads via MiXCR and lists one record per CDR3 protein. The data show 500,000 to 700,000 distinct CDR3 sequences, roughly 30% seen once. Sequenced: blood. These receptors originate from a woman over 75 in good health.

V gene TRBV18 combines with J gene TRBJ1-6; D may be TRBD1 (5 bases). This CDR3 spans 14 amino acids. Looked up from germline, CDR1 is KGHSH and CDR2 is LQKENI. The germline V and J ends were trimmed by 3 bases and 7 bases, with 10 bases remaining between them. The CDR3 loop is CASSPGRLNSPLHF. The CDR3 DNA reads as TGTGCCAGCTCACCGGGACGGCTAAATTCACCCCTCCACTTT.

This clonotype was observed many times. This chain connects TRBV27 to TRBJ1-5; D uncertain. With 7 bases removed from V and 1 base from J, the gap between germline ends came to 20 bases. Germline V gene data show CDR1 as MNHEY and CDR2 as SMNVEV (reference sequence). The CDR3 runs 17 residues. This CDR3 is CASTLKDPRQSNQPQHF. DNA for the CDR3: TGTGCCAGCACCCTAAAGGACCCCAGGCAGAGCAATCAGCCCCAGCATTTT.

V is TRBV7-2 and J is TRBJ1-3, with D possibly TRBD1 on 5 matching bases. Trimming took 4 bases from V and 4 from J, leaving 11 bases between them. Germline CDR1 SGHTA, CDR2 FQGNSA. This CDR3 region has 14 residues. The CDR3 nucleotides are TGTGCCAGCAGCTACCAGGGTTGGGGAAACACCATATATTTT. This gives the protein CASSYQGWGNTIYF.

As concerns this clonotype: This may be a read error, as it is one base from a much larger clone. The gene calls are TRBV15 and TRBJ2-5; 8 bases match TRBD2. CDR1 is LNHNV, CDR2 YYDKDF, per germline (reference sequence). The CDR3 covers 15 residues. The CDR3 is CAASTRGSGVWTQYF. The CDR3 DNA sequence: TGTGCCGCCAGCACCCGCGGTAGCGGGGTGTGGACCCAGTACTTC.

This clonotype appeared a few times. The chain carries TRBV28 and TRBJ2-5, with D possibly being TRBD2 (6 bases). The CDR3 extends over 14 amino acids. Deletions cut 8 bases from V and 1 base from J, with 14 bases between. From germline, CDR1 is MDHEN and CDR2 SYDVKM. The CDR3: CASLERGFQETQYF. As DNA, the CDR3 is TGTGCCAGCCTTGAACGGGGGTTCCAAGAGACCCAGTACTTC.

For this clonotype: Being one base from a much bigger clone, this may be a read error. This rearrangement joins TRBV7-2 to TRBJ1-1; D remains unclear. The CDR3 extends over 12 amino acids. Deletions cut 5 bases from V and 6 bases from J, with 10 bases between. Germline V gene lookup returns CDR1 SGHTA and CDR2 FQGNSA. DNA of the CDR3: TGTGCCAGCAGCCCGGATCTGCCTGAAGCTTTCTTT. Its translation: CASSPDLPEAFF.

The genes are TRBV7-2 and TRBJ2-4; TRBD1 matches at 7 bases. The DNA end lines up better with TRBJ2-7; the J call may be wrong. Looked up from germline, CDR1 is SGHTA and CDR2 is FQGNSA. This CDR3 has 15 residues. The CDR3 reads CASSLERTGEREQYF. DNA for the CDR3: TGTGCCAGCAGCTTAGAGCGGACAGGAGAACGCGAGCAGTACTTC.

This clonotype was recorded many times. The CDR3 is CASTPAGPGSEQYF. In DNA, the CDR3 is TGCGCCAGCACCCCAGCGGGGCCGGGATCCGAGCAGTACTTC. The chain is built from TRBV5-1 and TRBJ2-7; 7 bases are shared with TRBD2. Germline-derived CDR1 and CDR2 are SGHRS and YFSETQ. Trimming cost V 6 bases and J 6 bases; bases outside gene matches: 12. This CDR3 comprises 14 residues.

This clonotype has just a few counts. A much larger clone differs from this one at a single base, so this may be a read error. This chain uses TRBV12-3 or TRBV12-4 with TRBJ2-5; 7 bases map to TRBD2. Trimming at V came to 6 bases and at J to 12 bases, leaving 10 bases not matched to a gene. The CDR3 is 12 amino acids. In DNA, the CDR3 is TGTGCCAGCAGCCTCCTTCTGGGAGGGGAGTACTTC. Its protein product is CASSLLLGGEYF.

This clonotype was counted many times. The chain has TRBV9 and TRBJ2-1; D ambiguous. Trimming pared 0 bases from V and 0 bases from J, leaving 10 bases between. The CDR3 has 16 amino acids. CDR1 and CDR2 from the germline V gene are SGDLS and YYNGEE. The CDR3 is CASSVAGYRSYNEQFF. CDR3 nucleotides: TGTGCCAGCAGCGTAGCGGGTTACCGCTCCTACAATGAGCAGTTCTTC.

There are many counts of this clonotype. The chain joins TRBV5-1 to TRBJ2-6; a weak D match, TRBD1 (5 bases). CDR3 length: 15 residues. Trimming removed 4 bases from V and 2 bases from J, with 10 bases in between. Germline V gives CDR1 SGHRS, CDR2 YFSETQ. CDR3 bases: TGCGCCAGCAGCCCGGTCAGGGCTGGGGCCAACGTCCTGACTTTC. This translates into CASSPVRAGANVLTF.

CDR3 bases: TGCGCCAGCAGTCCCCTCCCTCTAATACAGGGTCGAGCTTTCTTT. The encoded protein is CASSPLPLIQGRAFF. The chain is built from TRBV5-1 and TRBJ1-1; weak D call: TRBD1 (6 bases). Germline V gene data show CDR1 as SGHRS and CDR2 as YFSETQ. CDR3 length: 15 residues. V gave up 5 bases and J gave up 10 bases, with 24 bases separating them.

This clonotype showed up many times. The chain has TRBV4-2 and TRBJ2-7; D is perhaps TRBD1 or TRBD2 (6 bases each). Deletions cut 1 base from V and 2 bases from J, with 15 bases between. The CDR3 spans 16 residues. Germline V gene sequence: CDR1 LGHNA, CDR2 YNFKEQ. Here the CDR3 DNA reads TGTGCCAGCAGCCAAGTGGCCGGGGGCGTCCCCTACGAGCAGTACTTC. Translating it yields CASSQVAGGVPYEQYF.

This chain uses TRBV6-5 with TRBJ1-2; D is unresolved. Between the trimmed V and J ends, which lost 1 base and 0 bases, there was a span of 3 bases. CDR1 is MNHEY, CDR2 SVGAGI, per germline. The length of the CDR3 is 13 residues. The DNA of the CDR3 is TGTGCCAGCAGTTACTTGACTAACTATGGCTACACCTTC. It yields the protein CASSYLTNYGYTF.